Listed below are T cell receptor beta chains from one sample, sequenced in a study of cytomegalovirus exposure and HLA in healthy donors. This table comes from immunoSEQ multiplex PCR, and its TCRdb copy is limited to in-frame clones, with some not included. The data contain about 120,000 clones, over 6.5% of them singletons. The sequencing input was PBMCs. The receptor set was obtained from a woman aged 40 to 50 in good health and CMV-seropositive. Both conserved end residues are part of each CDR3. A D gene is named only where the DNA matches it firmly. Part of the rows lack a size; the others show once, few, many or a class for expanded clones.

J gene	V gene	clone size	D gene	CDR3 DNA	CDR3 protein
TRBJ1-4	TRBV5-6	-	TRBD1	TGTGCCAGCAGCCCGACAGGGTCAGGGGAGGAAAAACTGTTTTTT	CASSPTGSGEEKLFF
TRBJ2-5	TRBV2	few	-	TGTGCCAGCAGTGTTGTAGGGGTTAGGGTGGAGACCCAGTACTTC	CASSVVGVRVETQYF
TRBJ2-7	TRBV7-8	few	TRBD2	TGTGCCAGCAGCCCCCAGCGGGGGCCTTACGAGCAGTACTTC	CASSPQRGPYEQYF
TRBJ1-1	TRBV5-4	-	-	TGTGCCAGCAGCTTGGAGCGGGGGAAGGGGACTGAAGCTTTCTTT	CASSLERGKGTEAFF
TRBJ2-7	TRBV11-2	-	TRBD1	TGTGCCAGCAGCCTCGGGACAGGGGGCTGGTACGAGCAGTACTTC	CASSLGTGGWYEQYF
TRBJ1-2	TRBV18	-	-	TGTGCCAGCTCACCACCGTTAACAGTCTATGGCTACACCTTC	CASSPPLTVYGYTF
TRBJ2-7	TRBV18	-	TRBD2	TGTGCCAGCTCACAAGGACTAGCGGGGGACGAGCAGTACTTC	CASSQGLAGDEQYF
TRBJ2-1	TRBV6-5	few	-	TGTGCCAGCAGTTACTCCATAGGGGCGTTCAATGAGCAGTTCTTC	CASSYSIGAFNEQFF
TRBJ2-7	TRBV5-4	-	TRBD2	TGTGCCAGCAGCTTGTTCCCTAGCGGGGGGCGTCGCTCCTACGAGCAGTACTTC	CASSLFPSGGRRSYEQYF
TRBJ1-4	TRBV13	-	-	TGTGCCAGCAGCTTAGGTGGCGGGGTTAAAAAACTGTTTTTT	CASSLGGGVKKLFF
TRBJ1-4	TRBV11-3	few	-	TGTGCCAGCAAAGCCTATAGTTTT	CASKAYSF
TRBJ2-7	TRBV2	few	TRBD1	TGTGCCAGCAGGCCCCGACAGGGATTGGGGACCTACGAGCAGTACTTC	CASRPRQGLGTYEQYF
TRBJ1-1	TRBV29-1	few	TRBD1	TGCAGCGCGCAGCGAGGGGGCGAAACTGAAGCTTTCTTT	CSAQRGGETEAFF
TRBJ1-2	TRBV19	few	TRBD1	TGTGCCACCCACCGGGGACAGGGGGCCCCAAACTATGGCTACACCTTC	CATHRGQGAPNYGYTF
TRBJ2-2	TRBV5-1	once	-	TGCGCCAGCAGCCCCCATGGAGGGACTGGCACCGGGGAGCTGTTTTTT	CASSPHGGTGTGELFF
TRBJ2-7	TRBV5-4	-	-	TGTGCCAGCAGCTTTGGCGGGACGTTCTCCTACGAGCAGTACTTC	CASSFGGTFSYEQYF
TRBJ2-5	TRBV5-1	-	TRBD2	TGCGCCAGCAGTTCCGGGACTAGCGGGGCGCAAGAGACCCAGTACTTC	CASSSGTSGAQETQYF
TRBJ2-7	TRBV7-9	-	TRBD2	TGTGCCAGCACCATGACTAGCGGTAGCGAGCAGTACTTC	CASTMTSGSEQYF
TRBJ1-2	TRBV11-2	-	TRBD1	TGTGCCAGCAGCTCATTCGGGACAGCTAACTATGGCTACACCTTC	CASSSFGTANYGYTF
TRBJ2-7	TRBV15	-	TRBD2	TGTGCCACCAGCAGAGATACTAGCGGGGGTTACGAGCAGTACTTC	CATSRDTSGGYEQYF
TRBJ1-5	TRBV27	-	-	TGTGCCAGCAGCGAACTCGGGGGCAATCAGCCCCAGCATTTT	CASSELGGNQPQHF
TRBJ2-2	TRBV18	-	TRBD1	TGTGCCAGCTCGCCCCCGGGACAGGGGATCACCGGGGAGCTGTTTTTT	CASSPPGQGITGELFF
TRBJ1-3	TRBV16	-	-	TGTGCCAGCAGCCAATCAACCCGGGGAACTGGAAACACCATATATTTT	CASSQSTRGTGNTIYF
TRBJ2-7	TRBV2	-	-	TGTGCCAGCAGTTACCAGGGTAATAGGTACGAGCAGTACTTC	CASSYQGNRYEQYF
TRBJ2-1	TRBV7-6	-	-	TGTGCCAGCAGCTTAGGGGAGTATGAGCAGTTCTTC	CASSLGEYEQFF
TRBJ2-7	TRBV10-3	-	TRBD1	TGTGCCATCAGAACCGGGACAGGGGGCTCCTACGAGCAGTACTTC	CAIRTGTGGSYEQYF
TRBJ2-7	TRBV5-1	few	TRBD1	TGCGCCAGCAGTGTTTTGCAGGGGGCATCCTACGAGCAGTACTTC	CASSVLQGASYEQYF
TRBJ2-7	TRBV27	few	TRBD1	TGTGCCAGCAGTTTACGGGACAGACCGCTCCCCTACGAGCAGTACTTC	CASSLRDRPLPYEQYF
TRBJ1-2	TRBV28	-	TRBD1	TGTGCCAGCAGGTCAGGGGGCTATGGCTACACCTTC	CASRSGGYGYTF
TRBJ1-1	TRBV9	few	-	TGTGCCAGCAGCGGGGGCACCTCTAACACTGAAGCTTTCTTT	CASSGGTSNTEAFF
TRBJ2-7	TRBV2	-	TRBD2	TGTGCCAGCAGCGCGGGAGGGGGTTACGAGCAGTACTTC	CASSAGGGYEQYF
TRBJ2-6	TRBV19	few	TRBD1	TGTGCCAGTACCCCCTGGACAGGCCGTACTTCTGGGGCCAACGTCCTGACTTTC	CASTPWTGRTSGANVLTF
TRBJ2-2	TRBV9	few	-	TGTGCCAGCAGCCCCCTGACGGGAAACACCGGGGAGCTGTTTTTT	CASSPLTGNTGELFF
TRBJ1-1	TRBV20-1	-	-	TGCAGTGCTGGGCGGGGGAGGGAAGCTTTCTTT	CSAGRGREAFF
TRBJ1-3	TRBV6-5	-	TRBD1	TGTGCCAGCAGTTACTCTCGACAGGGGTCTAGAAACACCATATATTTT	CASSYSRQGSRNTIYF
TRBJ2-5	TRBV5-6	-	TRBD1	TGTGCCAGCAGCTTGGTGGACAGGGCTGAACAAGAGACCCAGTACTTC	CASSLVDRAEQETQYF
TRBJ2-1	TRBV19	few	TRBD2	TGTGCCAGTAGTATAGTAGGACTAGCGGGGCACAATGAGCAGTTCTTC	CASSIVGLAGHNEQFF
TRBJ1-4	TRBV14	-	-	TGTGCCAGCAGCCAAGTCTGGGCAGCGGGAGAAAAACTGTTTTTT	CASSQVWAAGEKLFF
TRBJ1-5	TRBV6-4	few	TRBD1	TGTGCCAGCAGTGACCTAAGACAGGGATCGGGTCAGCCCCAGCATTTT	CASSDLRQGSGQPQHF
TRBJ2-7	TRBV19	few	TRBD1	TGTGCCAGTAGTATTTCAGGGGGCCGGTACGAGCAGTACTTC	CASSISGGRYEQYF
TRBJ1-4	TRBV19	-	-	TGTGCCAGTTCTACAGGTTTGAATGAAAAACTGTTTTTT	CASSTGLNEKLFF